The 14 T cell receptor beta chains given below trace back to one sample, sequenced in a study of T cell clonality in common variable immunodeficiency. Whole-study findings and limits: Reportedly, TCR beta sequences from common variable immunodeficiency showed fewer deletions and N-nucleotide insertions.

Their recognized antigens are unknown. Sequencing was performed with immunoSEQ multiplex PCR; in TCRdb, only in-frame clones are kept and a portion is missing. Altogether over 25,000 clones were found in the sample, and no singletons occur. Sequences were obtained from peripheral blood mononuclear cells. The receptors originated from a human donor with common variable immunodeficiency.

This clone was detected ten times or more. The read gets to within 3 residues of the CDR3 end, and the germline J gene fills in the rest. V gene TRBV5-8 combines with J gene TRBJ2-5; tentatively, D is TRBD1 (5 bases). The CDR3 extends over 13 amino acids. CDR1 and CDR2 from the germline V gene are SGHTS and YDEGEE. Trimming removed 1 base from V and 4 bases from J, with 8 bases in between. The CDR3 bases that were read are TGTGCCAGCAGCTTGAGGACACGAGAGACC. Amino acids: CASSLRTRET. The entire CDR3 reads CASSLRTRETQYF.

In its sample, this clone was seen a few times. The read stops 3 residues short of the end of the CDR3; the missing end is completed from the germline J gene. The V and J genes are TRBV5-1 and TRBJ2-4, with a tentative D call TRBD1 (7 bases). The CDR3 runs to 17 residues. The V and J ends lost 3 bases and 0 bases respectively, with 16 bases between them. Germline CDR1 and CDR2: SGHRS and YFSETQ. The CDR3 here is CASSYGGQGGAKNIQYF. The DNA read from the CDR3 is TGCGCCAGCAGCTATGGGGGGCAGGGGGGAGCCAAAAACATT.

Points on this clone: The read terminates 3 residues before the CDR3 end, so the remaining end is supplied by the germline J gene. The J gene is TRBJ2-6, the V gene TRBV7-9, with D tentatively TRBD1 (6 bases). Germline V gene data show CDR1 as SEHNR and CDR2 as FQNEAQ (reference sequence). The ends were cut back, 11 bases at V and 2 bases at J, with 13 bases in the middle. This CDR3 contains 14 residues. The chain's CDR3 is CASSEGAGANVLTF. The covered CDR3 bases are TGTGCCTCCTCTGAGGGGGCTGGGGCCAACGTC.

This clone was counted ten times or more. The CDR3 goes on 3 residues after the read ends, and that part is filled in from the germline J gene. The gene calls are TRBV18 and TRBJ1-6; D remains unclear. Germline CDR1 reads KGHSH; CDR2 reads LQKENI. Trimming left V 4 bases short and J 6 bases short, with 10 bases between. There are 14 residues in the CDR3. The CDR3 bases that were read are TGTGCCAGCTCACTCTCACAGTTTAATTCACCC. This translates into CASSLSQFNSP. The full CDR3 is CASSLSQFNSPLHF.

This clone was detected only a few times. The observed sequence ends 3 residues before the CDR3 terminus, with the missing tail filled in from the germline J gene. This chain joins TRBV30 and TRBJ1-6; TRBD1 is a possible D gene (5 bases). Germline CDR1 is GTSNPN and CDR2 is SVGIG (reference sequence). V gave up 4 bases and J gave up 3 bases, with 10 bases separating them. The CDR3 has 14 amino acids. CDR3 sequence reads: CAWTGILYNSPLHF. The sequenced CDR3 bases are TGTGCCTGGACAGGGATCCTCTATAATTCACCC.

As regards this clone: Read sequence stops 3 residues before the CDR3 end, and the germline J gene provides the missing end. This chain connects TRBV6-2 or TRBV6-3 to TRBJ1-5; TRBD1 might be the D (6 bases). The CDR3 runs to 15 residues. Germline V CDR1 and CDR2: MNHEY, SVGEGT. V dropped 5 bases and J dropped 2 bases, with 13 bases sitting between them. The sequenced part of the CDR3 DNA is TGTGCCAGCAGTGTACAGGGAGTGGGCAATCAGCCC. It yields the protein CASSVQGVGNQP. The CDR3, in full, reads CASSVQGVGNQPQHF.

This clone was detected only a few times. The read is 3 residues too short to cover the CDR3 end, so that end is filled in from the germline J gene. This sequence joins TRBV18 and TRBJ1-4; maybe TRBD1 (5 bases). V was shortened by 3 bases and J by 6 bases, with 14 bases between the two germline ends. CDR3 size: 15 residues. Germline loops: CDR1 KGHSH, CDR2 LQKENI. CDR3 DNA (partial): TGTGCCAGCTCACCTCTCTCAGGGCAGGATGAAAAA. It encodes CASSPLSGQDEK. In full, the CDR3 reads CASSPLSGQDEKLFF.

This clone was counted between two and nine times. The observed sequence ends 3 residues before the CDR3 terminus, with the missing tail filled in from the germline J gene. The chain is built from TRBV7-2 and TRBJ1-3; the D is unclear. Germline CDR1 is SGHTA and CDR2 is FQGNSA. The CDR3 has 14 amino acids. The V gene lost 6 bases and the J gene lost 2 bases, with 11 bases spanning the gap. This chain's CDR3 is CASRSIGAGNTIYF. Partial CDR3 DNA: TGTGCCAGCAGATCGATCGGGGCTGGAAACACC.

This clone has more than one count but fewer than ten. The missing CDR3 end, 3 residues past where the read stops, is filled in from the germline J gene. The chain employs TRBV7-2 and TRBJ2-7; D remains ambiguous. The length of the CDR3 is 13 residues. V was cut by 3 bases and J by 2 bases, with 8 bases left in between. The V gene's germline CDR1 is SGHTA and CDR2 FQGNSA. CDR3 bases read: TGTGCCAGCAGCTTTTTCCCAGCCTACGAG. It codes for CASSFFPAYE. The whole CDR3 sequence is CASSFFPAYEQYF.

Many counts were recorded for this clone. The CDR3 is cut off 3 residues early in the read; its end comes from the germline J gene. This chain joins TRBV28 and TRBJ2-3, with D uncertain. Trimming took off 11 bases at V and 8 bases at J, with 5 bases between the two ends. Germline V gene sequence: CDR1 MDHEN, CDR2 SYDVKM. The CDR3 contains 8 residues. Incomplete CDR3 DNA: TGTGCCTCTCCTACG. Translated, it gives CASPT. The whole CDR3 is CASPTQYF.

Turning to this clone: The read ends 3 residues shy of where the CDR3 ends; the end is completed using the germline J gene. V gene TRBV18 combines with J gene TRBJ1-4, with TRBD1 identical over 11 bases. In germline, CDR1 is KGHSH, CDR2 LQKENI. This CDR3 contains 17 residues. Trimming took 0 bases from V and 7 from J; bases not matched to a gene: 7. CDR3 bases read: TGTGCCAGCTCACCACCGAGGACAGGGGGCCGAGTTGAAAAA. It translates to CASSPPRTGGRVEK. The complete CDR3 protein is CASSPPRTGGRVEKLFF.

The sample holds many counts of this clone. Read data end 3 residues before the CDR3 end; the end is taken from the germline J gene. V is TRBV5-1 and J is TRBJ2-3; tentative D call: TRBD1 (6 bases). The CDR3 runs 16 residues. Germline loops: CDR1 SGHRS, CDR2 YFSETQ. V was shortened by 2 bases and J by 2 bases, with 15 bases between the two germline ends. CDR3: CASSFTGRHATDTQYF. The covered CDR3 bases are TGCGCCAGCAGCTTCACAGGGAGACACGCCACAGATACG.

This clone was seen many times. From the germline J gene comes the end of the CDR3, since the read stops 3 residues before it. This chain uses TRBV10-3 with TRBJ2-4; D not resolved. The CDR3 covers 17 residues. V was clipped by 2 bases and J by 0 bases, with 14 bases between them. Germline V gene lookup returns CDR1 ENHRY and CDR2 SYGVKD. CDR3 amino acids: CAISEGRYNIAKNIQYF. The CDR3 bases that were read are TGTGCCATCAGTGAGGGCAGGTACAACATAGCCAAAAACATT.

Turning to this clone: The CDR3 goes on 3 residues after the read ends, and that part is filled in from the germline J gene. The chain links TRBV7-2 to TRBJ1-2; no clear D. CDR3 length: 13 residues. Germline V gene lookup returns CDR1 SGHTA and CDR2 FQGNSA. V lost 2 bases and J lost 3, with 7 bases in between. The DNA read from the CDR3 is TGTGCCAGCAGCTTAAACGCGGACTATGGC. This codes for CASSLNADYG. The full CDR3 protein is CASSLNADYGYTF.